The 18 T cell receptor beta chains presented below share a single source sample, sequenced in a study of patients and donors after allogeneic stem cell transplantation. TCRdb re-called the RT-PCR reads with MiXCR, one entry per CDR3 protein. The profile shows about 200,000 distinct CDR3 sequences, around 40% of them singletons. The specimen sequenced was blood, either unsorted or a sorted T cell fraction (not recorded which). The receptors here all came from a human donor who was either an allogeneic HSCT recipient or a stem cell or donor lymphocyte infusion donor (not recorded which). It is not recorded whose cells these are; they may come from a transplant donor.

The chain employs TRBV20-1 and TRBJ1-5; 7 bases are shared with TRBD1. This CDR3 comprises 13 residues. V was clipped by 6 bases and J by 3 bases; unmatched bases: 5. The germline V gene encodes CDR1 DFQATT and CDR2 SNEGSKA (reference sequence). The CDR3 bases are TGCAGTGCCGGGACAGTTTTCAATCAGCCCCAGCATTTT. The encoded protein is CSAGTVFNQPQHF.

The gene calls are TRBV24-1 and TRBJ2-7; TRBD1 agrees at 8 bases. V lost 9 bases to trimming and J lost 6 bases; unmatched junction nucleotides: 6. This CDR3 comprises 12 residues. CDR1 and CDR2 (germline): KGHDR, SFDVKD. CDR3: CATRGQGGEQYF. The DNA for the CDR3 is TGTGCCACCCGAGGACAGGGCGGCGAGCAGTACTTC.

V and J are TRBV10-3 and TRBJ1-1, with D possibly being TRBD1 (5 bases). Per the germline V gene, CDR1 is ENHRY and CDR2 is SYGVKD. The CDR3 sequence is 14 residues long. Trimming pared 0 bases from V and 6 bases from J, leaving 11 bases between. In DNA form, the CDR3 reads TGTGCCATCAGTGAGTCTAGGGGCTTCGCTGAAGCTTTCTTT. It translates to CAISESRGFAEAFF.

The chain's CDR3 is CSVEDGWSLMGYTF. CDR3 sequence (DNA): TGCAGCGTTGAAGATGGGTGGAGTCTTATGGGCTACACCTTC. V and J are TRBV29-1 and TRBJ1-2; D remains ambiguous. The V end was cut by 0 bases, the J end by 8 bases, with 16 bases between. The germline CDR1 and CDR2 sequences are SQVTM and ANQGSEA. The CDR3 loop spans 14 amino acids.

This clonotype turned up a few times. The chain uses TRBV20-1 and TRBJ1-5; D might be TRBD1 (6 bases). This CDR3 is 15 amino acids long. The germline V and J ends were trimmed by 5 bases and 1 base, with 15 bases remaining between them. Germline V gene sequence: CDR1 DFQATT, CDR2 SNEGSKA (reference sequence). CDR3 in amino acids: CSARPAGASNQPQHF. CDR3 DNA: TGCAGTGCTCGTCCGGCGGGGGCGAGCAATCAGCCCCAGCATTTT.

The V gene is TRBV20-1, the J gene TRBJ1-6, with a possible D match to TRBD1 (5 bases). The V gene lost 6 bases and the J gene lost 6 bases, with 21 bases spanning the gap. Germline values: CDR1 DFQATT, CDR2 SNEGSKA (reference sequence). The CDR3 covers 16 residues. The DNA of the CDR3 is TGCAGTGCCCCGGGACTCCCGAGCTTGGGTAATTCACCCCTCCACTTT. Protein product: CSAPGLPSLGNSPLHF.

This clonotype showed up just a few times. J is TRBJ2-3 and V is TRBV10-3, with a tentative D call TRBD2 (5 bases). This CDR3 spans 12 amino acids. Germline CDR1 reads ENHRY; CDR2 reads SYGVKD. With 5 bases removed from V and 8 bases from J, the gap between germline ends came to 11 bases. The CDR3: CAISLQEGTQYF. The CDR3 bases are TGTGCCATCAGTCTTCAAGAGGGTACGCAGTATTTT.

The chain joins TRBV4-1 to TRBJ2-3, with 8 bases matching TRBD2. Germline CDR1 and CDR2: MGHRA and YSYEKL. This CDR3 has 14 residues. V lost 5 bases, J lost 2 bases, and 3 bases stayed unmatched. The CDR3 DNA is TGCGCCAGCAGCGATAGCGGGGTCACAGATACGCAGTATTTT. This codes for CASSDSGVTDTQYF.

This clonotype was detected once. The gene calls are TRBV20-1 and TRBJ1-1; D is unclear. The CDR3 consists of 13 residues. The germline CDR1 and CDR2 sequences are DFQATT and SNEGSKA (reference sequence). V gave up 6 bases and J gave up 7 bases, with 18 bases separating them. CDR3 amino acids: CSAPTKGGSEAFF. The DNA for the CDR3 is TGCAGTGCGCCTACCAAAGGTGGAAGTGAAGCTTTCTTT.

The chain employs TRBV4-3 and TRBJ1-1, with D perhaps TRBD1 (6 bases). The CDR3 sequence is 14 residues long. The ends were cut back, 7 bases at V and 7 bases at J, with 19 bases in the middle. In germline, CDR1 is LGHNA, CDR2 YSLEER. The CDR3 reads CASTTSGGLGEAFF. The CDR3 nucleotides read TGCGCCAGCACCACTTCGGGGGGGCTTGGTGAAGCTTTCTTT.

This chain connects TRBV11-2 to TRBJ1-1, with D perhaps TRBD1 (6 bases). Germline V gives CDR1 SGHAT, CDR2 FQNNGV. The CDR3 extends over 13 amino acids. The V gene lost 1 base and the J gene lost 8 bases, with 11 bases spanning the gap. The CDR3 region has the DNA TGTGCCAGCAGCTTAGTGGGGGGACAAGAAGCTTTCTTT. Amino acids: CASSLVGGQEAFF.

V usage is TRBV28 and J usage is TRBJ2-1; D might be TRBD1 (5 bases). This CDR3 region has 12 residues. Trimming cost V 10 bases and J 7 bases, with 14 bases left between them. The germline V gene has CDR1 MDHEN and CDR2 SYDVKM. Here the CDR3 DNA reads TGTGCCACCGGAGATTGGACAAATGAGCAGTTCTTC. It codes for CATGDWTNEQFF.

The chain has TRBV4-2 and TRBJ2-3; perhaps TRBD2 as D (6 bases). V was shortened by 0 bases and J by 5 bases, with 9 bases between the two germline ends. Germline V gene lookup returns CDR1 LGHNA and CDR2 YNFKEQ. The CDR3 contains 14 residues. CDR3 DNA sequence: TGTGCCAGCAGCCAAGAGGGGCGGGGAGATACGCAGTATTTT. Translating gives CASSQEGRGDTQYF.

The chain links TRBV5-1 to TRBJ2-7; no clear D gene. The CDR3 has 15 residues. From germline, CDR1 is SGHRS and CDR2 YFSETQ. The V and J ends lost 0 bases and 3 bases respectively, with 13 bases between them. DNA for the CDR3: TGCGCCAGCAGCTTGGCCGGTTTTACAGACTACGAGCAGTACTTC. Translation gives CASSLAGFTDYEQYF. Looking up the rest from reference TRBV5-1 and TRBJ2-7 gives the full variable domain: KAGVTQTPRYLIKTRGQQVTLSCSPISGHRSVSWYQQTPGQGLQFLFEYFSETQRNKGNFPGRFSGRQFSNSRSEMNVSTLELGDSALYLCASSLAGFTDYEQYFGPGTRLTVT.

The chain links TRBV10-3 to TRBJ2-5; D possibly matches TRBD1 or TRBD2 (5 bases each). The ends were cut back, 3 bases at V and 6 bases at J, with 23 bases in the middle. The length of the CDR3 is 17 residues. Germline V gene lookup returns CDR1 ENHRY and CDR2 SYGVKD. The chain's CDR3 is CAISDGDGGEVIKTQYF. The CDR3 DNA is TGTGCCATCAGTGACGGGGACGGAGGCGAGGTGATAAAGACCCAGTACTTC.

This clonotype showed up just a few times. This sequence joins TRBV20-1 and TRBJ1-5; D unclear. Germline assignment: CDR1 DFQATT and CDR2 SNEGSKA (reference sequence). This CDR3 is built from 15 residues. V lost 0 bases and J 4 bases, leaving 13 bases between the germline ends. DNA of the CDR3: TGCAGTGCTAGAGATCTGGGCTTACCTAATCAGCCCCAGCATTTT. Translation: CSARDLGLPNQPQHF.

The V and J genes are TRBV28 and TRBJ1-3; D gene uncertain. V shed 5 bases and J shed 3 bases, with 8 bases lying between them. This CDR3 contains 13 residues. From germline, CDR1 is MDHEN and CDR2 SYDVKM. The CDR3 nucleotides read TGTGCCAGCAGTCTCGGTGGTGGAAACACCATATATTTT. Translating gives CASSLGGGNTIYF.

The chain carries TRBV7-9 and TRBJ2-7; possibly TRBD1 for D (5 bases). Germline CDR1 SEHNR, CDR2 FQNEAQ (reference sequence). The ends were cut back, 4 bases at V and 3 bases at J, with 13 bases in the middle. The CDR3 contains 14 residues. In nucleotides, the CDR3 is TGTGCCAGCAGCTACGGCCTCAGGGACTACGAGCAGTACTTC. Translating it yields CASSYGLRDYEQYF.